Described below is a single TCR beta chain sequence and its context. Its antigen is unknown. Base qualities are not recorded, but no much larger clone differs from it by a single base. The immunoSEQ Assay, a bias-controlled multiplex PCR, was used to amplify TCRbeta CDR3 regions from genomic DNA. The published analysis was carried out like this. The number of nucleated cells in each sample was estimated from the amplification of reference gene primers within the assay. To quantify the absolute abundance of each unique TCRbeta CDR3 rearrangement, sequence reads were collapsed and filtered. For each sample, productive Simpson clonality was calculated as the square root of Simpson's diversity index across productive rearrangements. Held by TCRdb, this immuneACCESS table contains in-frame sequences only and omits some clones. Under half of the omission traces to an unresolved V gene where checked; the cause of the rest is unknown. The V and J calls and clone size are taken from that table; D and trimming were inferred from the DNA. Counted in this sample were more than 150,000 clones; 80% of them appeared once. Clones ranked in the top ten supply roughly 0.58% of the sample.

The collaborating institutions used their own protocols to collect whole blood in K2EDTA tubes. For TCRbeta analysis, collaborators shipped samples in one of three forms: frozen whole blood, isolated PBMCs, or DNA extracted from either of those sample types. This specimen comes from a study of blood T cell repertoires in COVID-19 (TCRdb year 2020). Some background on the complete study: The collaborator samples originated in the United States, Italy and Spain and spanned the acute and convalescent phases of COVID-19. The repertoires were released in a freely available public database meant as a resource for research on the immune response to SARS-CoV-2. The dataset comprised deeply sampled blood TCRbeta repertoires from subjects exposed to, actively infected with, or recovered from COVID-19. Where available, HLA class I and class II types were obtained from metadata supplied by the sample provider rather than from assay-based typing. Samples were obtained from the ongoing ImmuneRACE study (first 160 participants) and from 1,254 subjects provided by 6 global collaborators. Nearly every sample came with metadata listing a de-identified subject ID, COVID-19 status, age in years and sex. The prospective study material was composed of cDNA or gDNA derived from T cells, B-cell-depleted T cells, or PBMCs.

Paper-wide results and their limitations: The amount of clinical and demographic metadata varied by source and participant and was provided uncurated.

Trimming removed 0 bases from V and 6 bases from J, leaving 12 bases between the germline ends. The CDR3 numbers 14 residues from cysteine through phenylalanine. Only the CDR3 portion is preserved as DNA: 42 bases, with reading frame beginning at the first base. CDR1 MGHRA and CDR2 YSYEKL are derived from the germline V gene. The sequence came from a man aged 55 to 70 with acute or convalescent COVID-19. The sample was peripheral blood. The V and J genes are TRBV4-1 and TRBJ2-7, and TRBD2 may be the D gene, going by 6 matching bases. DNA sequence: TGCGCCAGCAGCCAAGACGGGCGGGGAGTCGAGCAGTACTTC. Its translation is CASSQDGRGVEQYF.